This T cell receptor (beta chain) originates from a study of blood T cells in healthy people across ages. This clonotype came up many times. Antigen unknown. Then a second PCR, running roughly 7 to 11 cycles, was carried out with a sample-barcoded 5' primer and a J-beta primer mix. Every sample gave at least 3 million paired-end reads containing CDR3. TCRdb reprocessed the 5' RACE reads with MiXCR, giving one entry per CDR3 protein. This table holds hundreds of thousands of distinct CDR3 sequences, 29% found once. Study results and limitations: A strong correlation was seen between TCR beta diversity and naive T cell percentage. Older age coincided with a roughly linear decline in TCR beta diversity per million T cells.

The sequenced material came from blood. This clonotype was sampled from a woman aged 80 or older in good health.

CDR3 in amino acids: CSVAQGQGYGYTF. The DNA of the CDR3 is TGCAGCGTTGCCCAGGGGCAGGGCTATGGCTACACCTTC. The chain couples TRBV29-1 to TRBJ1-2, with a weak D call TRBD1 (6 bases). The length of the CDR3 is 13 residues. V was trimmed by 4 bases and J by 4 bases, leaving 13 bases between them. Germline-derived CDR1 and CDR2 are SQVTM and ANQGSEA. Combining the CDR3 with reference TRBV29-1 and TRBJ1-2 gives the whole variable domain SAVISQKPSRDICQRGTSLTIQCQVDSQVTMMFWYRQQPGQSLTLIATANQGSEATYESGFVIDKFPISRPNLTFSTLTVSNMSPEDSSIYLCSVAQGQGYGYTFGSGTRLTVV.